This T cell receptor beta chain is from a study of blood T cells in healthy people across ages. V lost 0 bases and J lost 2; bases outside the gene matches: 6. Germline lookup yields CDR1 MGHRA and CDR2 YSYEKL. CDR3 length equals 17 residues. Using a J-beta primer mix together with a sample-barcoded 5' primer, a second PCR was run for roughly 6 to 12 cycles. TCRdb independently ran MiXCR on the 5' RACE reads; one entry per CDR3 protein. The table has approximately 850,000 distinct CDR3 sequences, around 45% seen once. This clonotype was observed a few times. Per-sample PBMC isolation yielded at least 7 million cells.

The V and J genes are TRBV4-1 and TRBJ2-3; 9 bases are a match to TRBD2. The TCR was taken from a man aged 55 to 70 in good health. The sequenced sample was blood. The CDR3 loop reads CASSQDRASGNTDTQYF. The CDR3 DNA reads TGCGCCAGCAGCCAAGATAGGGCTAGCGGGAACACAGATACGCAGTATTTT.